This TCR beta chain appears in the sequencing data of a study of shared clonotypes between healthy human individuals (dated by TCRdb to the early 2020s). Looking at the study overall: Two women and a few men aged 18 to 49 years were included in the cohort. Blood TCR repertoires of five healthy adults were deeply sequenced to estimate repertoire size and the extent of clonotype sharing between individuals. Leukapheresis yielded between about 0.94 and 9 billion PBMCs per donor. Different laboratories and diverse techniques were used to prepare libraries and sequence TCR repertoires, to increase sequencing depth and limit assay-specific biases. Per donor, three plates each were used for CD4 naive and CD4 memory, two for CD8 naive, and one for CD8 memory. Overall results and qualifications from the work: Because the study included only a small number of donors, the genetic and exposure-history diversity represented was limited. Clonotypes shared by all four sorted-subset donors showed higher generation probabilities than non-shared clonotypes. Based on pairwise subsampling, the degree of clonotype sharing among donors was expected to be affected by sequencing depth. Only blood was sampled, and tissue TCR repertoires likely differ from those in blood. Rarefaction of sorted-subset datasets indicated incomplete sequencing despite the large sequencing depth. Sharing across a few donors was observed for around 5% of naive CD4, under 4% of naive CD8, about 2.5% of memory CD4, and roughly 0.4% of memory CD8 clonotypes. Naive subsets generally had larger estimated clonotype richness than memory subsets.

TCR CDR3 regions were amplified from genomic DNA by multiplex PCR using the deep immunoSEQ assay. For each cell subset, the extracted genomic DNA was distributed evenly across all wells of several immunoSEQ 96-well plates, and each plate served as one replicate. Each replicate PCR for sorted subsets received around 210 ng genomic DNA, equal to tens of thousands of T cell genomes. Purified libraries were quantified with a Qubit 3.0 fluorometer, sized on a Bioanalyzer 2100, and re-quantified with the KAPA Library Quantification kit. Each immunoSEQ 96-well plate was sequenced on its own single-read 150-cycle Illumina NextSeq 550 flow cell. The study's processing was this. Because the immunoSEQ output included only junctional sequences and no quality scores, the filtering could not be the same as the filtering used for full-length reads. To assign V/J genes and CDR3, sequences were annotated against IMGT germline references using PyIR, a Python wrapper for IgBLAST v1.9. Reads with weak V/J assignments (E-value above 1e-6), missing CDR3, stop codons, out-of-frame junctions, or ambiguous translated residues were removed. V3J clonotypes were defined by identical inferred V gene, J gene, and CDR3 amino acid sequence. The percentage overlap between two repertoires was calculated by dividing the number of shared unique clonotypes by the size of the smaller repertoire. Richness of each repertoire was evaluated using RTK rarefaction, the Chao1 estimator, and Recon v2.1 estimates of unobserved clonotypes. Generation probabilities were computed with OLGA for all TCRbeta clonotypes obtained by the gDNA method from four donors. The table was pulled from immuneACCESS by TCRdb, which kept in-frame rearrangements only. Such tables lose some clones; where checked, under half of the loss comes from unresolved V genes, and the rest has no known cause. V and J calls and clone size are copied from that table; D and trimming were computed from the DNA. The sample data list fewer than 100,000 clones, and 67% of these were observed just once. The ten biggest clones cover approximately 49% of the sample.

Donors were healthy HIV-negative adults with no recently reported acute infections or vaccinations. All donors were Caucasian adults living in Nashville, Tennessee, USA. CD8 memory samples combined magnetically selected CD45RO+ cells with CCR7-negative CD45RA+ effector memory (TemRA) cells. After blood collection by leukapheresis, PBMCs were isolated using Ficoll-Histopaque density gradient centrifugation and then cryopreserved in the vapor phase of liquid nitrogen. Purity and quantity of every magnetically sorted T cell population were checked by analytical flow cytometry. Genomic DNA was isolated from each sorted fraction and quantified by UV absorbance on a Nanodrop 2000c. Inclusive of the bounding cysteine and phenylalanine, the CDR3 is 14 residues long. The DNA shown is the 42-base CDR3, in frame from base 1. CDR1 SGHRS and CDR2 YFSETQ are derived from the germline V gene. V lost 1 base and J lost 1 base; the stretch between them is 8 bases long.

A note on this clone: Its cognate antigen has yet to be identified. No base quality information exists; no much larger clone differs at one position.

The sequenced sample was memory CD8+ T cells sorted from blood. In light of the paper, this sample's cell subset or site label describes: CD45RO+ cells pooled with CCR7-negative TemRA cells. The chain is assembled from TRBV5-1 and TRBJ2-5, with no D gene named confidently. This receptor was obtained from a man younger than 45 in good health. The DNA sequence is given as TGCGCCAGCAGCTTGCGACACCCCCAAGAGACCCAGTACTTC. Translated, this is CASSLRHPQETQYF. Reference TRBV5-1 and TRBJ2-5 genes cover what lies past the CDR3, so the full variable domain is KAGVTQTPRYLIKTRGQQVTLSCSPISGHRSVSWYQQTPGQGLQFLFEYFSETQRNKGNFPGRFSGRQFSNSRSEMNVSTLELGDSALYLCASSLRHPQETQYFGPGTRLLVL.